Listed below are T cell receptor beta chains from one sample, sequenced in a study of tumor-infiltrating lymphocytes in primary liver carcinoma. TCRdb analysed the multiplex PCR reads with MiXCR anew, one entry per CDR3 protein. The data show some 190,000 distinct CDR3 sequences, about 60% seen once. Input material: peripheral blood. Receptors were obtained from a man between 35 and 55 years old with primary liver carcinoma and hepatitis B virus infection. The CDR3 runs from the conserved cysteine through the conserved F or W. The order of the fields is clone size, J gene, D gene, V gene, CDR3 protein, CDR3 DNA. The D gene is left open where the match is weak. Some rows have no size entry. The others give once, few or many, or a class for an expanded clone.

>NA|TRBJ2-5|NA|TRBV11-2
CASSLPASRETRHF
TGTGCCAGCAGCTTACCGGCATCGAGGGAGACCCGGCACTTC
>NA|TRBJ1-4|TRBD1|TRBV29-1
CSVGTGSANEKLFF
TGCAGCGTTGGGACAGGATCGGCTAATGAAAAACTGTTTTTT
>few|TRBJ2-7|TRBD1|TRBV6-6
CASSRDRGLEQYF
TGTGCCAGCAGCCGGGACAGGGGGCTCGAGCAGTACTTC
>once|TRBJ2-7|TRBD1|TRBV5-5
CASSLEARGLGEQYF
TGTGCCAGCAGCTTGGAGGCCAGGGGGCTGGGGGAGCAGTACTTC
>NA|TRBJ1-5|NA|TRBV28
CASTPPRGPHHF
TGTGCCAGCACCCCCCCCCGCGGGCCCCATCATTTT
>few|TRBJ2-1|NA|TRBV11-2
CTSSLTRHAYEQFF
TGTACCAGCAGCCTCACCCGACACGCCTATGAGCAGTTCTTC
>many|TRBJ2-2|NA|TRBV11-2
CASSLQGPDTGELFF
TGTGCCAGCAGCTTACAGGGGCCGGACACCGGGGAGCTGTTTTTT
>NA|TRBJ2-3|NA|TRBV12-3/TRBV12-4
CASSLSGSSTDTQYF
TGTGCCAGCAGTTTAAGCGGATCTAGCACAGATACGCAGTATTTT
>NA|TRBJ1-6|TRBD1|TRBV6-6
CASREDRVYNSPLHF
TGTGCCAGCAGGGAGGACAGGGTCTATAATTCACCCCTCCACTTT
>NA|TRBJ2-7|NA|TRBV11-2
CASSAKLLYEQYF
TGTGCCAGCAGCGCTAAACTCCTGTACGAGCAGTACTTC
>NA|TRBJ1-4|NA|TRBV19
CASKGEDLKLFF
TGTGCCAGTAAAGGCGAGGATTTAAAACTGTTTTTT
>few|TRBJ2-3|TRBD2|TRBV6-6
CASTAREGQDTQYF
TGTGCCAGCACGGCGAGGGAGGGCCAAGATACGCAGTATTTT
>NA|TRBJ1-4|TRBD1|TRBV4-1
CASSQGDRESEKLFF
TGCGCCAGCAGCCAGGGAGACAGGGAGAGTGAAAAACTGTTTTTT
>NA|TRBJ2-5|TRBD2|TRBV11-2
CASSPRGRTSGQETQYF
TGTGCCAGCAGCCCCAGGGGCAGGACTAGCGGCCAAGAGACCCAGTACTTC
>NA|TRBJ1-1|NA|TRBV19
CVSSQGRWINTEAYF
TGTGTCAGTAGCCAGGGGCGGTGGATAAACACTGAAGCTTACTTT
>NA|TRBJ2-3|TRBD1|TRBV10-3
CAISEADRGISDTQYF
TGTGCCATCAGTGAGGCTGACAGGGGGATCTCAGATACGCAGTATTTT
>NA|TRBJ2-5|TRBD2|TRBV12-3/TRBV12-4
CASSFYIAGQETQYF
TGTGCCAGCAGTTTTTATATAGCGGGGCAAGAGACCCAGTACTTC
>NA|TRBJ2-1|NA|TRBV14
CASSQEVQGRNEQFF
TGTGCCAGCAGCCAAGAAGTTCAGGGGAGGAATGAGCAGTTCTTC
>few|TRBJ1-4|TRBD1|TRBV6-6
CASSPRLPGGEKLFF
TGTGCCAGCAGTCCCCGTCTTCCAGGGGGTGAAAAACTGTTTTTT
>NA|TRBJ2-2|NA|TRBV4-1
CASSQDIGAGELFF
TGCGCCAGCAGCCAAGACATTGGGGCCGGTGAGCTGTTTTTT
>few|TRBJ2-7|NA|TRBV6-5
CASRPGPGEQYF
TGTGCCAGCAGGCCCGGACCGGGAGAGCAGTACTTC
>NA|TRBJ2-2|NA|TRBV12-3/TRBV12-4
CASSSLAGELFF
TGTGCCAGCAGTTCTCTCGCCGGGGAGCTGTTTTTT
>NA|TRBJ1-3|NA|TRBV29-1
CSVRSQTGTAGNTIYF
TGCAGCGTACGCAGTCAAACAGGGACTGCTGGAAACACCATATATTTT
>NA|TRBJ2-1|NA|TRBV7-9
CASSLSSGGDVLTDEQFF
TGTGCCAGCAGCTTAAGCTCTGGCGGGGATGTCCTTACAGATGAGCAGTTCTTC
>NA|TRBJ2-5|TRBD2|TRBV5-1
CASSASGVRETQYF
TGCGCCAGCAGCGCCAGCGGGGTAAGGGAGACCCAGTACTTC
>NA|TRBJ2-3|NA|TRBV11-1
CASSYDGPTSTDMQYF
TGTGCCAGCAGCTATGACGGCCCCACCTCCACAGATATGCAGTATTTT
>NA|TRBJ2-1|TRBD2|TRBV29-1
CSVDLIRTSENEKFF
TGCAGCGTTGATTTGATCAGGACTAGCGAGAACGAAAAGTTCTTC
>NA|TRBJ2-5|NA|TRBV11-2
CASSLSEAQETQYF
TGTGCCAGCAGCTTGTCGGAAGCGCAAGAGACCCAGTACTTC
>NA|TRBJ2-3|NA|TRBV29-1
CSVEDWSSEGTDTQYF
TGCAGCGTTGAAGATTGGTCTAGCGAGGGGACAGATACGCAGTATTTT
>NA|TRBJ1-2|TRBD1|TRBV4-1
CASSQPLGGGKLPGYTF
TGCGCCAGCAGTCAACCCCTAGGGGGCGGGAAGTTGCCTGGCTACACCTTC
>many|TRBJ2-3|NA|TRBV11-2
CASSWTPRTDTQYF
TGTGCCAGCAGCTGGACACCTAGAACAGATACGCAGTATTTT
>NA|TRBJ1-4|TRBD1|TRBV11-2
CASSSKRGTATGKLFF
TGTGCCAGCAGCTCCAAAAGGGGGACAGCCACTGGAAAACTGTTTTTT
>NA|TRBJ2-3|TRBD1|TRBV12-3/TRBV12-4
CARSLGQDTDTQYF
TGTGCCAGAAGTTTAGGACAGGACACAGATACGCAGTATTTT
>NA|TRBJ2-3|NA|TRBV11-2
CASSPLGGLLRGTQYF
TGTGCCAGCAGCCCTCTTGGGGGTCTATTAAGAGGTACGCAGTATTTT
>many|TRBJ2-2|TRBD2|TRBV11-2
CASSLYAGENTGELFF
TGTGCCAGCAGCTTATATGCGGGGGAGAACACCGGGGAGCTGTTTTTT
>few|TRBJ2-1|TRBD2|TRBV29-1
CSVRGASGETRFF
TGCAGCGTCAGGGGTGCTAGCGGGGAAACGCGGTTCTTC
>NA|TRBJ2-2|TRBD2|TRBV6-5
CASSYASGIFGELFF
TGTGCCAGCAGTTACGCTAGCGGGATTTTTGGGGAGCTGTTTTTT
>NA|TRBJ2-7|TRBD1|TRBV11-2
CGSRGDSGAYEQYF
TGTGGCAGCCGTGGGGACAGTGGGGCATACGAGCAGTACTTC
>NA|TRBJ2-1|NA|TRBV11-2
CVSSRILSGLTAYEQSF
TGTGTCAGCAGCCGAATTTTGAGCGGGCTTACGGCGTATGAGCAGTCCTTC
>NA|TRBJ2-1|TRBD2|TRBV11-3
CAGNLNSGGGEQFF
TGTGCCGGCAACTTAAACAGCGGGGGGGGCGAGCAGTTCTTC